This T cell receptor beta chain was found in a study of shared clonotypes between healthy human individuals. Those who donated, Caucasian adults without exception, all lived in Nashville, Tennessee. Generated by immunoSEQ multiplex PCR, the TCRdb table keeps only in-frame clones and is missing some. Among more than 2,000,000 clones listed, around nine tenths were seen once. This CDR3 spans 22 amino acids. Germline V gives CDR1 LGHNA, CDR2 YSLEER. V lost 4 bases and J lost 1; bases outside the gene matches: 22. Sequenced material: naive CD4+ T cells sorted from blood. The subset: CD45RA+ positively selected. The J gene is TRBJ2-3, the V gene TRBV4-3, with 11 bases that match TRBD2. This clonotype was sampled from a young man in good health. The CDR3 loop reads CASSRTPIISSGRWVGTDTQYF. The DNA of the CDR3 is TGCGCCAGCAGCCGCACTCCGATAATTTCTAGCGGGAGGTGGGTAGGCACAGATACGCAGTATTTT.